This entry is about one T cell receptor beta chain. Its target is unknown. The sample comes from a study of CD8+CD57+ T cells in acquired aplastic anemia. For the study at large: DNA from sorted CD4+ and CD8+ cells averaged roughly 3.2 ug.

With V trimmed by 4 bases and J by 4 bases, 10 bases remained unmatched. The CDR3 has 15 amino acids. Germline-derived CDR1 and CDR2 are SGHKS and YYEKEE (reference sequence). According to the study, genomic DNA was the template for TCR beta VDJ and CDR3 profiling. TCRdb called the reads again in MiXCR, with one record for every CDR3 protein. The sample holds 100,000 to 150,000 distinct CDR3 sequences, about 40% seen once. All patients picked for sequencing had shown, by flow cytometry, an expansion of CD8+CD57+ cells. Study conclusions and caveats: Patients and controls had in common some 30 CD8+ CDR3 sequences.

The genes are TRBV5-5 and TRBJ1-2; 7 nucleotides agree with TRBD1. The receptor was isolated from a human donor with aplastic anemia. Sequencing was done on a sample of sorted CD4+, CD8+, or CD8+CD57+ T cells (not recorded which) from PBMCs. The CDR3 sequence is CASSPIPGQLYGYTF. The CDR3 DNA follows: TGTGCCAGCAGCCCAATACCGGGACAGCTCTATGGCTACACCTTC.